Following are 20 T cell receptor beta chains from one sample sequenced in a study of identical twins. Using its own MiXCR run on the 5' RACE reads, TCRdb lists one record per CDR3 protein. The sample yields about 900,000 distinct CDR3 sequences, 9% to 15% seen once. These data are also associated with another study on yellow fever vaccine responses in identical twins.

The sequenced sample consisted of PBMCs. These receptors originate from a woman between 18 and 29 years old in good health.

This clonotype was detected many times. This chain connects TRBV15 to TRBJ1-2; no definite D call. V gave up 3 bases and J gave up 6 bases, with 11 bases separating them. This CDR3 has 13 residues. Germline loops: CDR1 LNHNV, CDR2 YYDKDF (reference sequence). CDR3 in DNA: TGTGCCACCAGCAGGGAGGTTGGGAATGGCTACACCTTC. It specifies CATSREVGNGYTF.

This clonotype came up a few times. V usage is TRBV5-6 and J usage is TRBJ1-2; TRBD1 might be the D (5 bases). V was cut by 4 bases and J by 5 bases, with 18 bases left in between. This CDR3 comprises 15 residues. Germline CDR1 reads SGHDT; CDR2 reads YYEEEE. The CDR3 loop reads CASSPLSGQGYGYTF. The CDR3, as DNA: TGTGCCAGCAGCCCACTTAGCGGGCAGGGTTATGGCTACACCTTC.

The chain employs TRBV7-6 and TRBJ2-1; tentatively, D is TRBD1 (6 bases). V was pared by 0 bases and J by 9 bases, with 21 bases between. In germline, CDR1 is SGHVS, CDR2 FNYEAQ. This CDR3 contains 17 residues. The CDR3 nucleotides read TGTGCCAGCAGCTTAGCTACACACAGGGTACGGGGAATTGAGCAGTTCTTC. It encodes CASSLATHRVRGIEQFF.

The chain combines TRBV5-1 with TRBJ2-5, with D maybe TRBD1 (6 bases). The V gene lost 3 bases and the J gene lost 9 bases, with 18 bases spanning the gap. The CDR3 runs 14 residues. Germline CDR1 and CDR2: SGHRS and YFSETQ. The CDR3 sequence: CASSSDRPEAPQYF. DNA for the CDR3: TGCGCCAGCAGCTCCGACAGGCCCGAGGCGCCCCAGTACTTC. The whole variable domain, remainder taken from reference TRBV5-1 and TRBJ2-5, is KAGVTQTPRYLIKTRGQQVTLSCSPISGHRSVSWYQQTPGQGLQFLFEYFSETQRNKGNFPGRFSGRQFSNSRSEMNVSTLELGDSALYLCASSSDRPEAPQYFGPGTRLLVL.

This clonotype was found many times. The rearrangement uses TRBV28 and TRBJ2-2, with TRBD1 identical over 8 bases. Germline V gene data show CDR1 as MDHEN and CDR2 as SYDVKM. The junction had 18 bases not matched to a gene; V was cut back by 7 bases and J by 5 bases. The CDR3 runs to 18 residues. CDR3 amino acids: CASKFTLGGQGITGELFF. The CDR3, as DNA: TGTGCCAGCAAGTTCACTTTGGGAGGACAGGGAATTACCGGGGAGCTGTTTTTT.

This sequence joins TRBV14 and TRBJ2-3; TRBD2 matches 8 bases. V gave up 4 bases and J gave up 4 bases; unmatched junction bases: 10. CDR1 is SGHDN and CDR2 is FVKESK in the germline V gene. The CDR3 is 16 residues long. The CDR3 here is CASSRTSRRGPDTQYF. CDR3 coding DNA: TGTGCCAGCAGCCGGACTAGCCGGAGGGGTCCAGATACGCAGTATTTT.

The chain couples TRBV28 to TRBJ2-3, with 11 bases that match TRBD2. Per the germline V gene, CDR1 is MDHEN and CDR2 is SYDVKM. Losses at the gene ends were 6 bases for V and 0 bases for J; bases not matched to a gene: 2. The CDR3 loop spans 15 amino acids. This chain's CDR3 is CASRLAGASTDTQYF. In DNA, the CDR3 is TGTGCCAGCAGACTAGCGGGGGCCAGCACAGATACGCAGTATTTT.

This chain links TRBV15 with TRBJ2-3; D gene unclear. Deletions cut 4 bases from V and 2 bases from J, with 10 bases between. The CDR3 extends over 14 amino acids. Germline V gene sequence: CDR1 LNHNV, CDR2 YYDKDF (reference sequence). DNA of the CDR3: TGTGCCACCAGCAAGACGGCCTTCACAGATACGCAGTATTTT. The encoded protein is CATSKTAFTDTQYF.

This clonotype was observed a few times. V and J are TRBV4-1 and TRBJ2-1, with 15 bases identical to TRBD2. V shed 4 bases, J shed 6 bases, and the junction held 10 bases outside the gene matches. The CDR3 runs 18 residues. Per the germline V gene, CDR1 is MGHRA and CDR2 is YSYEKL. The CDR3 DNA sequence: TGCGCCAGCAGCCGCGACGGACTAGCGGGAGGGCAGGGCAATGAGCAGTTCTTC. Residues: CASSRDGLAGGQGNEQFF.

Many counts were recorded for this clonotype. This chain uses TRBV24-1 with TRBJ2-5, with D possibly matching TRBD2 (5 bases). The germline V gene has CDR1 KGHDR and CDR2 SFDVKD. The CDR3 runs 13 residues. Trimming took 5 bases from V and 5 from J, leaving 11 bases between them. DNA for the CDR3: TGTGCCACCAGTGCTTACGGGGTCGAGACCCAGTACTTC. Translation: CATSAYGVETQYF.

This clonotype was counted many times. The genes are TRBV10-3 and TRBJ1-1; TRBD1 might be the D (6 bases). The V gene lost 2 bases and the J gene lost 11 bases, with 12 bases spanning the gap. Germline V gene data show CDR1 as ENHRY and CDR2 as SYGVKD. The CDR3 runs 12 residues. CDR3 region: CAISERAGEAFF. The CDR3, as DNA: TGTGCCATCAGTGAGAGGGCAGGGGAGGCTTTCTTT.

This clonotype was recorded many times. This chain joins TRBV7-6 and TRBJ2-1, with TRBD2 matching over 11 bases. This CDR3 region has 15 residues. Germline V gene data show CDR1 as SGHVS and CDR2 as FNYEAQ. Trimming took 1 base from V and 9 from J; bases not matched to a gene: 5. CDR3 sequence: CASSLVLAGAIEQFF. CDR3 nucleotides: TGTGCCAGCAGCTTAGTACTAGCGGGAGCCATTGAGCAGTTCTTC.

The chain has TRBV12-3 or TRBV12-4 and TRBJ2-3, with 10 bases matching TRBD2. The V gene end was trimmed by 10 bases and the J gene end by 0 bases; junction bases not matched to a gene: 1. CDR3 length: 13 amino acids. The CDR3 DNA reads as TGTGCCATTAGCGGGGGGAGCACAGATACGCAGTATTTT. Translated: CAISGGSTDTQYF.

The rearrangement links TRBV10-3 to TRBJ1-4, with D uncertain. Germline CDR1 reads ENHRY; CDR2 reads SYGVKD. V was cut by 3 bases and J by 4 bases, with 9 bases left in between. CDR3 length equals 14 residues. The CDR3 DNA reads TGTGCCATCAGTGATATGGTGCTTAATGAAAAACTGTTTTTT. The encoded protein is CAISDMVLNEKLFF.

The chain is built from TRBV29-1 and TRBJ2-2; 8 nucleotides line up with TRBD1. The CDR3 length is 14 residues. V lost 4 bases and J lost 7; bases outside the gene matches: 8. CDR1 and CDR2 from the germline V gene are SQVTM and ANQGSEA. The CDR3 loop reads CSVGLQGANGELFF. In DNA, the CDR3 is TGCAGCGTTGGGCTCCAGGGGGCCAACGGGGAGCTGTTTTTT.

The chain uses TRBV5-5 and TRBJ2-1; D uncertain. This CDR3 has 12 amino acids. V was trimmed by 4 bases and J by 4 bases, leaving 6 bases between them. CDR1 is SGHKS, CDR2 YYEKEE, per germline (reference sequence). The CDR3 DNA is TGTGCCAGCAGCCACCGTTACAATGAGCAGTTCTTC. Translation gives CASSHRYNEQFF.

The chain uses TRBV6-1 and TRBJ1-2; unclear D gene. Deletions cut 0 bases from V and 2 bases from J, with 10 bases between. Germline V CDR1 and CDR2: MNHNS, SASEGT. The CDR3 extends over 15 amino acids. The CDR3 reads CASSEALGGNYGYTF. CDR3 sequence (DNA): TGTGCCAGCAGTGAAGCATTAGGAGGGAACTATGGCTACACCTTC.

In this sample, this clonotype turned up many times. The rearrangement links TRBV24-1 to TRBJ2-1; D is uncertain. CDR1 KGHDR and CDR2 SFDVKD come from the germline V gene. There are 14 residues in the CDR3. Trimming took 4 bases from V and 0 from J, leaving 6 bases between them. The CDR3 region has the DNA TGTGCCACCAGTGAGACGAGCTCCTACAATGAGCAGTTCTTC. This codes for CATSETSSYNEQFF.

The genes are TRBV20-1 and TRBJ2-7; 7 positions agree with TRBD2. Germline lookup yields CDR1 DFQATT and CDR2 SNEGSKA (reference sequence). V dropped 6 bases and J dropped 2; count of bases not matched to a gene: 7. This CDR3 has 13 amino acids. CDR3 in DNA: TGCAGTGCCCTAGCGGAATCAGCCTACGAGCAGTACTTC. Its translation is CSALAESAYEQYF.

The rearrangement joins TRBV6-1 to TRBJ1-6; maybe TRBD1 (6 bases). CDR3 length: 15 residues. V gave up 5 bases and J gave up 3 bases, with 11 bases separating them. Germline V gene lookup returns CDR1 MNHNS and CDR2 SASEGT. In DNA, the CDR3 is TGTGCCAGCAGTACAGGGATGGGCTATAATTCACCCCTCCACTTT. Amino acids: CASSTGMGYNSPLHF.